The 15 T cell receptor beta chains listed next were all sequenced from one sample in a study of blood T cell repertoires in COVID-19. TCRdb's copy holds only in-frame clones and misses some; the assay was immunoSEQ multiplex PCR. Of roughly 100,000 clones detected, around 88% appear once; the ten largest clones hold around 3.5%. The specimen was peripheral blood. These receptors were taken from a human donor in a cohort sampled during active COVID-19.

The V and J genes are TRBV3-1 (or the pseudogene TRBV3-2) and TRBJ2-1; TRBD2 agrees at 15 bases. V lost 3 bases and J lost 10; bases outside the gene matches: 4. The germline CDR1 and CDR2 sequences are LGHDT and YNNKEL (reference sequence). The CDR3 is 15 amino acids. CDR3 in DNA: TGTGCCAGCAGCCAGGAGGGACTAGCGGGAGGCGAGCAGTTCTTC. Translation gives CASSQEGLAGGEQFF.

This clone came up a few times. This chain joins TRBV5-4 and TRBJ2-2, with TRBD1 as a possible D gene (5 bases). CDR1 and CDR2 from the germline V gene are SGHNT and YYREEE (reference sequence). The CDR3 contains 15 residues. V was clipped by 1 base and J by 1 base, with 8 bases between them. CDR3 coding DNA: TGTGCCAGCAGCTTGTTAACAGGGAACACCGGGGAGCTGTTTTTT. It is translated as CASSLLTGNTGELFF.

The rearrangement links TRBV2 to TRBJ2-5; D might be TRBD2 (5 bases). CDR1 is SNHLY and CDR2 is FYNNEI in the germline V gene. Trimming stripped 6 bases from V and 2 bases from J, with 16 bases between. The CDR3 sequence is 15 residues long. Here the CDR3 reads CASRRATLIQETQYF. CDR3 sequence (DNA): TGTGCCAGCAGGAGGGCGACATTGATACAAGAGACCCAGTACTTC.

This chain's CDR3 is CASSQLAGANTGELFF. CDR3 bases: TGTGCCAGCAGCCAGTTAGCAGGGGCCAACACCGGGGAGCTGTTTTTT. This chain uses TRBV14 with TRBJ2-2; D is possibly TRBD1 (6 bases). The CDR3 covers 16 residues. Between the trimmed V and J ends, which lost 3 bases and 2 bases, there was a span of 13 bases. Germline V gene data show CDR1 as SGHDN and CDR2 as FVKESK.

The CDR3 region is CASSERGHLNTEAFF. Written as DNA, the CDR3 is TGCGCCAGCAGCGAGAGGGGACACCTGAACACTGAAGCTTTCTTT. The chain carries TRBV5-1 and TRBJ1-1; maybe TRBD1 (6 bases). This CDR3 has 15 amino acids. Germline CDR1 and CDR2: SGHRS and YFSETQ. V was cut by 4 bases and J by 0 bases, with 13 bases left in between. The full variable domain, its missing parts supplied by reference TRBV5-1 and TRBJ1-1, is KAGVTQTPRYLIKTRGQQVTLSCSPISGHRSVSWYQQTPGQGLQFLFEYFSETQRNKGNFPGRFSGRQFSNSRSEMNVSTLELGDSALYLCASSERGHLNTEAFFGQGTRLTVV.

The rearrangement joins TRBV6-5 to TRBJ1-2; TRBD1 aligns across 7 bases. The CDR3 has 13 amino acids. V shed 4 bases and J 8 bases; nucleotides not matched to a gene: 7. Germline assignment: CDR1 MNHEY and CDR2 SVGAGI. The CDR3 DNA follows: TGTGCCAGCAGTTTTGACAGGGCGAGGGGCTACACCTTC. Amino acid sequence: CASSFDRARGYTF.

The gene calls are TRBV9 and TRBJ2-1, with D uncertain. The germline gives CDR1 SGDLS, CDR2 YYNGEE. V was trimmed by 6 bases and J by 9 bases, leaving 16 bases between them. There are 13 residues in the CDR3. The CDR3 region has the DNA TGTGCCAGCACCCTAAGTTCCCTTGGTGAGCAGTTCTTC. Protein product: CASTLSSLGEQFF.

CDR3 amino acids: CASSQGPGLADNEQFF. DNA of the CDR3: TGTGCCAGCAGCCAAGGCCCGGGACTAGCGGACAATGAGCAGTTCTTC. This sequence joins TRBV4-2 and TRBJ2-1, with 11 bases identical to TRBD2. The trim removed 1 base at V and 5 bases at J, leaving 4 bases unmatched. Germline assignment: CDR1 LGHNA and CDR2 YNFKEQ. This CDR3 has 16 residues.

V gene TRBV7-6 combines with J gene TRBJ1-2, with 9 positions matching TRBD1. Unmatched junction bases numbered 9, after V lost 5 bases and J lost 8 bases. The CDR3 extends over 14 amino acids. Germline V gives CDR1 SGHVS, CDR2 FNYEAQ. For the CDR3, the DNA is TGTGCCAGCAGCATGGGACAGGGAATAAACGGCTACACCTTC. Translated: CASSMGQGINGYTF.

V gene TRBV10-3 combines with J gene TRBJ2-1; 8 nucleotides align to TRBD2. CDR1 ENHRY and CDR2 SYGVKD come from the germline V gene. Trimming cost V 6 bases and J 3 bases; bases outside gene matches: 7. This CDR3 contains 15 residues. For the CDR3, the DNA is TGTGCCATCAGGGCGAGCGGGGGCGTCTACAATGAGCAGTTCTTC. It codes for CAIRASGGVYNEQFF.

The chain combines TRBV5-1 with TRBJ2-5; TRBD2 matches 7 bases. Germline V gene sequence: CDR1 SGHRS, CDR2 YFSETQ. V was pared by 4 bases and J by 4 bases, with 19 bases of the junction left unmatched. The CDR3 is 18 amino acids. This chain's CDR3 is CASSPRGVVLRGGETQYF. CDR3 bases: TGCGCCAGCAGCCCACGGGGGGTGGTCCTTCGCGGGGGAGAGACCCAGTACTTC.

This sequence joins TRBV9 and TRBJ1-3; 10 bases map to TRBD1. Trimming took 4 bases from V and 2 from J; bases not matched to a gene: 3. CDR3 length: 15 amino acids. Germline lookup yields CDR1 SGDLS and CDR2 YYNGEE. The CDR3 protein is CASSRGTGAGNTIYF. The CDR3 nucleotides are TGTGCCAGCAGCCGCGGGACAGGGGCTGGAAACACCATATATTTT.

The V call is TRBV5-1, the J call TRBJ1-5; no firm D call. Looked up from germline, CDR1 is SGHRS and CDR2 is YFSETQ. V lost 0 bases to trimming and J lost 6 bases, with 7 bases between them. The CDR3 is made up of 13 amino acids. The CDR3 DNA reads TGCGCCAGCAGCTTGGTCGGTGGTCAGCCCCAGCATTTT. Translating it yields CASSLVGGQPQHF.

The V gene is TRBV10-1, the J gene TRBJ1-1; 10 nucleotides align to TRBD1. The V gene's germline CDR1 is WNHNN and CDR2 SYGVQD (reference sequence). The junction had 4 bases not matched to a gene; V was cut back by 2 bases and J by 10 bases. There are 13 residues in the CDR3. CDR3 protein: CASSEGDRGLAFF. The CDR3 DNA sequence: TGCGCCAGCAGTGAGGGCGACAGGGGGCTAGCTTTCTTT.

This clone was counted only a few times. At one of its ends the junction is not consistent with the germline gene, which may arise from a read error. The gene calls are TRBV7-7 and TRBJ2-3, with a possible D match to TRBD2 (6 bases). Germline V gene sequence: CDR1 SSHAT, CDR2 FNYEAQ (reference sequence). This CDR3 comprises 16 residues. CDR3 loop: CASSEECGGETDTQYF. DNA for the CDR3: TGTGCTAGCAGCGAAGAATGTGGCGGGGAGACAGATACGCAGTATTTT.